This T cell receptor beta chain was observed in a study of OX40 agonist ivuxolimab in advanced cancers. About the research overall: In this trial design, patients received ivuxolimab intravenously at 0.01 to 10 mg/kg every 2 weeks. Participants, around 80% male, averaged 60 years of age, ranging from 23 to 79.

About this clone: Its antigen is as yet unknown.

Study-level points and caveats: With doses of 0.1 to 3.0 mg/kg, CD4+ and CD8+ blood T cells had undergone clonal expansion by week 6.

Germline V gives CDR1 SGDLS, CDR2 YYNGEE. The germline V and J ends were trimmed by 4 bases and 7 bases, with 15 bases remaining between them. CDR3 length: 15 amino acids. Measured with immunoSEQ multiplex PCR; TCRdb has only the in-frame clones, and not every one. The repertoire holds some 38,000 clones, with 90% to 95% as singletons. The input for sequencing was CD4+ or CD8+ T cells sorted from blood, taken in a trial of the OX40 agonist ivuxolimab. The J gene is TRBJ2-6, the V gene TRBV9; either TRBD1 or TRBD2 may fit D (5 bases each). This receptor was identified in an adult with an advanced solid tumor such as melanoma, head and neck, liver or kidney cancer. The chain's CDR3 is CASSPSGTPANVLTF. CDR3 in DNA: TGTGCCAGCAGCCCCTCAGGGACCCCCGCCAACGTCCTGACTTTC.